This passage covers 9 T cell receptor beta chains from one sample sequenced in a study of blood T cell repertoires in COVID-19. Sequencing was performed with immunoSEQ multiplex PCR; in TCRdb, only in-frame clones are kept and a portion is missing. The table has a few hundred thousand clones, 75% to 90% seen once. Sequenced input: peripheral blood. These receptors all stem from a woman aged 45 to 65 with COVID-19, enrolled during active disease.

The CDR3 protein is CASSVSGRTEAFF. CDR3 sequence (DNA): TGTGCCAGCAGTGTTTCAGGGCGCACTGAAGCTTTCTTT. This chain links TRBV2 with TRBJ1-1, with D maybe TRBD1 (5 bases). The CDR3 is made up of 13 amino acids. The ends were cut back, 4 bases at V and 4 bases at J, with 10 bases in the middle. Per the germline V gene, CDR1 is SNHLY and CDR2 is FYNNEI.

This chain links TRBV7-3 with TRBJ2-7, with a weak D call TRBD1 (5 bases). The CDR3 contains 15 residues. Trimming took 1 base from V and 5 from J, leaving 15 bases between them. Germline CDR1 and CDR2: SGHTA and FQGTGA. The CDR3 loop is CASSLIGARSDEQYF. The DNA of the CDR3 is TGTGCCAGCAGCTTAATTGGGGCTAGATCGGACGAGCAGTACTTC.

V and J are TRBV29-1 and TRBJ2-7, with D perhaps TRBD1 (7 bases). The CDR3 sequence is 14 residues long. The V end was cut by 2 bases, the J end by 3 bases, with 14 bases between. Looked up from germline, CDR1 is SQVTM and CDR2 is ANQGSEA. The chain's CDR3 is CSVETGAGGYEQYF. The CDR3 nucleotides read TGCAGCGTTGAAACGGGGGCAGGGGGCTACGAGCAGTACTTC.

The rearrangement uses TRBV11-2 and TRBJ2-7, with 12 bases aligning to TRBD2. The CDR3 is 17 residues long. Germline-derived CDR1 and CDR2 are SGHAT and FQNNGV. The trim removed 4 bases at V and 0 bases at J, leaving 7 bases unmatched. CDR3 nucleotides: TGTGCCAGCAGCTCCCTAGCGGGAGGGCCCAGCTCCTACGAGCAGTACTTC. This sequence encodes CASSSLAGGPSSYEQYF. Combining the CDR3 with reference TRBV11-2 and TRBJ2-7 gives the whole variable domain EAGVAQSPRYKIIEKRQSVAFWCNPISGHATLYWYQQILGQGPKLLIQFQNNGVVDDSQLPKDRFSAERLKGVDSTLKIQPAKLEDSAVYLCASSSLAGGPSSYEQYFGPGTRLTVT.

This clone was counted at least ten times. The chain links TRBV23-1 to TRBJ1-6, with a possible D match to TRBD1 (6 bases). TRBV23-1 is classed as an ORF, of uncertain function. The CDR3 sequence is 17 residues long. Trimming took off 7 bases at V and 10 bases at J, with 26 bases between the two ends. This CDR3 is CASNLMAGDTLQSPLHF. The CDR3 DNA sequence: TGCGCCAGCAACCTAATGGCAGGGGACACACTACAATCACCCCTCCACTTT.

The J gene is TRBJ2-5, the V gene TRBV30; D not resolved. V lost 1 base to trimming and J lost 4 bases, with 7 bases between them. CDR3 size: 12 residues. Germline assignment: CDR1 GTSNPN and CDR2 SVGIG (reference sequence). Here the CDR3 DNA reads TGTGCCTGGAGTGAAAATCGAGAGACCCAGTACTTC. It translates to CAWSENRETQYF. Combining the CDR3 with reference TRBV30 and TRBJ2-5 gives the whole variable domain SQTIHQWPATLVQPVGSPLSLECTVEGTSNPNLYWYRQAAGRGLQLLFYSVGIGQISSEVPQNLSASRPQDRQFILSSKKLLLSDSGFYLCAWSENRETQYFGPGTRLLVL.

For the CDR3, the DNA is TGTGCCAGCAGCTTAGAGCGGGAGAGGGAGCTGTTTTTT. It specifies CASSLERERELFF. V is TRBV7-3 and J is TRBJ2-2; 8 nucleotides match TRBD2. In germline, CDR1 is SGHTA, CDR2 FQGTGA. The CDR3 contains 13 residues. V lost 2 bases, J lost 9 bases, and 2 bases stayed unmatched. The complete variable domain, with remaining parts taken from reference TRBV7-3 and TRBJ2-2, reads GAGVSQTPSNKVTEKGKYVELRCDPISGHTALYWYRQSLGQGPEFLIYFQGTGAADDSGLPNDRFFAVRPEGSVSTLKIQRTERGDSAVYLCASSLERERELFFGEGSRLTVL.

V and J are TRBV4-2 and TRBJ2-1, with TRBD2 as a possible D gene (6 bases). The CDR3 is made up of 18 amino acids. Germline loops: CDR1 LGHNA, CDR2 YNFKEQ. The germline V and J ends were trimmed by 1 base and 5 bases, with 21 bases remaining between them. This CDR3 is CASSQGLIRAGRDNEQFF. The CDR3 nucleotides read TGTGCCAGCAGCCAAGGCCTCATTAGGGCGGGAAGGGACAATGAGCAGTTCTTC.

The chain has TRBV9 and TRBJ2-3, with 11 bases aligning to TRBD2. From germline, CDR1 is SGDLS and CDR2 YYNGEE. The V and J ends lost 2 bases and 3 bases, in that order; junction bases with no gene match: 2. CDR3 length: 15 amino acids. The CDR3 coding sequence is TGTGCCAGCAGCGTCGTAGCGGGAGGGACAGATACGCAGTATTTT. It translates to CASSVVAGGTDTQYF.